This T cell receptor (beta chain) was documented in a study of T-cell memory formation after mild COVID-19. V lost 5 bases to trimming and J lost 5 bases, with 14 bases between them. This CDR3 comprises 13 residues. The germline gives CDR1 SGHRS, CDR2 YFSETQ. Amplification by 5'RACE using constant-segment primers produced TCR alpha and TCR beta cDNA libraries that carried sample barcodes and UMIs. Via MiXCR, TCRdb re-called the 5' RACE reads, giving one row per CDR3 protein. The table shows around 420,000 distinct CDR3 sequences, with around 24% occurring only once. Source material: PBMCs or a T cell subset sorted from them (not recorded which). This chain links TRBV5-1 with TRBJ2-7; D ambiguous. The clonotype originates from an adult woman who had mild COVID-19 (a few samples of this study predate the infection). Cell type and time point are not known. In DNA form, the CDR3 reads TGCGCCAGCAGTCAGACGGAATACAACGAGCAGTACTTC. Residues: CASSQTEYNEQYF.